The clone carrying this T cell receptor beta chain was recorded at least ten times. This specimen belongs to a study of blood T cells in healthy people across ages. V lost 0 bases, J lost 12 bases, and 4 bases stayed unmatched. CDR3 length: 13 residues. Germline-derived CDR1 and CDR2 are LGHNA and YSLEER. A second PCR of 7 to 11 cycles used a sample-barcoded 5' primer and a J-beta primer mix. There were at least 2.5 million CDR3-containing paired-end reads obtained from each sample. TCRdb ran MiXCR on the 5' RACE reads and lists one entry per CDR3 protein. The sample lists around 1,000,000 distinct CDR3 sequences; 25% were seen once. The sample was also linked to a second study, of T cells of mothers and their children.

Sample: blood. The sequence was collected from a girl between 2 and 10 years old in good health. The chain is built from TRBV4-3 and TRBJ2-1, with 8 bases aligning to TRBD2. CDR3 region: CASSQDSGKGQFF. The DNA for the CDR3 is TGCGCCAGCAGCCAAGATAGCGGGAAAGGGCAGTTCTTC.